This TCR beta chain was identified during a study of control samples from healthy donors and cancer patients. Libraries were prepared by immunoSEQ multiplex PCR; TCRdb keeps only in-frame clonotypes and omits some of them. The table shows 65,000 to 100,000 clones, with around 87% occurring only once. Specimen: blood. The sequence was obtained from a man in his fifties in good health.

CDR3 amino acids: CASTPGRIYNSPLHF. CDR3 bases: TGTGCCAGCACACCGGGACGTATCTATAATTCACCCCTCCACTTT. The rearrangement links TRBV11-3 to TRBJ1-6, with a weak D call TRBD1 (5 bases). V gave up 7 bases and J gave up 3 bases, with 13 bases separating them. Per germline, CDR1 SGHNT and CDR2 YENEEA. The length of the CDR3 is 15 residues.